This T cell receptor (beta chain) was identified in a study of post-analysis software for immune sequencing data. Background on the study: The cohort encompassed relapsing-remitting, secondary progressive and progressive-relapsing multiple sclerosis disease courses. Findings and limits, study-wide: F-measure co-clustering was strong for batch-matched samples. Five TRBV segments, including TRBV5-6, TRBV5-1 and TRBV20-1, were more frequent in patients than controls. In multiple sclerosis, normalized Chao1 diversity was significantly below that of controls.

Comments on this clonotype: The antigen remains unidentified.

Libraries were made from TCR beta cDNA, and they carried unique molecular identifiers. Each batch of 1 to 10 million T cells produced hundreds of thousands of cDNA molecules. A single record per CDR3 protein comes from TCRdb applying MiXCR to the PCR reads. The sample lists around 700,000 distinct CDR3 sequences; around 64% were seen once. V trimming: 2 bases; J trimming: 6 bases; junction bases outside the gene matches: 7. There are 15 residues in the CDR3. Germline CDR1 is SEHNR and CDR2 is FQNEAQ (reference sequence). The TCR was taken from a girl aged 2-10 years with multiple sclerosis. The genes are TRBV7-9 and TRBJ1-2, with TRBD1 matching 9 bases. The sample consisted of blood. CDR3 amino acids: CASSLFGTGSNGYTF. CDR3 DNA: TGTGCCAGCAGCTTATTTGGGACAGGGTCAAATGGCTACACCTTC.